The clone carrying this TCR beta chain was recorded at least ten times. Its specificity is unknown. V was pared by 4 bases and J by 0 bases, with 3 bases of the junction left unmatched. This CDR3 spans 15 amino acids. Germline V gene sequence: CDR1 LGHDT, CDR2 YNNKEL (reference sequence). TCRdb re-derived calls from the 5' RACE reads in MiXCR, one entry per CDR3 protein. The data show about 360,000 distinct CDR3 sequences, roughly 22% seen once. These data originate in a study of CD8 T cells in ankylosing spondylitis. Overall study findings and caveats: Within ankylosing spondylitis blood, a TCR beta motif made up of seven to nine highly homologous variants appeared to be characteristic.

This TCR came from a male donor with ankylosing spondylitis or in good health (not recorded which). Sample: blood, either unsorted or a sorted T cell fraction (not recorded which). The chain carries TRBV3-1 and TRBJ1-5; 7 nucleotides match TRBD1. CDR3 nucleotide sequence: TGTGCCAGCAGCCCGACAGGGAATAGCAATCAGCCCCAGCATTTT. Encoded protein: CASSPTGNSNQPQHF.